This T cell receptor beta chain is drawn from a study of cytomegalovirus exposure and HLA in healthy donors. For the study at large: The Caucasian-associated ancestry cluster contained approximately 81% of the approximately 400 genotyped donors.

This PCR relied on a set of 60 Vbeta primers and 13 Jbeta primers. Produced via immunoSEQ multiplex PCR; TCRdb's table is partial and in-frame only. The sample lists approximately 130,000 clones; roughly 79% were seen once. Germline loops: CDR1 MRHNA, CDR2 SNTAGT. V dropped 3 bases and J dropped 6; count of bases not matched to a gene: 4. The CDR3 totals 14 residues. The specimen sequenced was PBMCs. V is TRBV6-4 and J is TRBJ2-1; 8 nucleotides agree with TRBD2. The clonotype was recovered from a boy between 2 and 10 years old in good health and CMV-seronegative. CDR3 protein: CASSEGLAVNEQFF. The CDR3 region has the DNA TGTGCCAGCAGTGAAGGACTAGCCGTCAATGAGCAGTTCTTC.